This T cell receptor beta chain is drawn from a study of shared clonotypes between healthy human individuals (dated by TCRdb to 2018 to 2021). For context, the study as a whole: A few men and two women, aged 18 to 49 years, made up the cohort. Different laboratories and diverse techniques were used to prepare libraries and sequence TCR repertoires, to increase sequencing depth and limit assay-specific biases. For each donor, CD4 naive and CD4 memory were each run on three plates, CD8 naive on two plates, and CD8 memory on one plate. Leukapheresis yielded between about 0.94 and 10 billion PBMCs per donor. To estimate repertoire size and how much clonotype sharing occurs between individuals, the study deeply sequenced the blood TCR repertoires of about 5 healthy adults. Study-level results and caveats: Pairwise subsampling indicated that sequencing depth was expected to affect the degree of clonotype sharing among donors. Larger estimated clonotype richness was generally found for naive subsets than for memory subsets. Clonotypes shared by all four sorted-subset donors showed higher generation probabilities than non-shared clonotypes. Sampling was restricted to blood, and TCR repertoires in tissues likely differ from the TCR repertoires found in blood. Even with the large sequencing depth, rarefaction of the sorted-subset datasets indicated that sequencing was incomplete. When a few donors were compared, the shared fraction of clonotypes was around 5% for naive CD4, about 4% for naive CD8, more than 2% for memory CD4, and around 0.4% for memory CD8. Because the study included only a small number of donors, the genetic and exposure-history diversity represented was limited.

TCR CDR3 regions were amplified from genomic DNA by multiplex PCR using the deep immunoSEQ assay. For each cell subset, the extracted genomic DNA was distributed evenly across all wells of several immunoSEQ 96-well plates, and each plate served as one replicate. For sorted subsets, 200 ng of genomic DNA, equivalent to some 30,000 T cell genomes, went into each replicate PCR. The purified libraries were quantified using a Qubit 3.0 fluorometer, sized with a Bioanalyzer 2100, and then quantified again using the KAPA Library Quantification kit. Each immunoSEQ 96-well plate was sequenced on its own single-read 150-cycle Illumina NextSeq 550 flow cell. The paper's data handling went like this. Because the immunoSEQ output held only junctional sequences and lacked quality scores, the filtering could not match the filtering applied to full-length reads. To assign V/J genes and CDR3, sequences were annotated against IMGT germline references using PyIR, a Python wrapper for IgBLAST v1.9. Reads with weak V/J assignments (E-value above 1e-6), missing CDR3, stop codons, out-of-frame junctions, or ambiguous translated residues were removed. V3J clonotypes were defined by identical inferred V gene, J gene, and CDR3 amino acid sequence. To compute the percentage overlap between repertoires, the number of shared unique clonotypes was divided by the size of the smaller repertoire. Repertoire richness was assessed with RTK rarefaction, the Chao1 estimator, and Recon v2.1 estimates of unobserved clonotypes. Generation probabilities were computed with OLGA for all TCRbeta clonotypes obtained by the gDNA method from a handful of donors. The source is immuneACCESS, and TCRdb retained only in-frame sequences with V and J called. Part of the clones is not carried over; for the studies checked, unresolved V genes explain less than half of this, and the remainder is unexplained. V, J and clone size were drawn from that table, and D and trimming were deduced from the DNA. The sample contains some 980,000 clones, approximately 80% of them found a single time. Clones ranked in the top ten supply about 1.5% of the sample.

In the case of this clone: No cognate antigen has been identified for it. There are no base qualities to consult, and no much larger clone falls within one base.

V lost 4 bases and J lost 5 bases; the stretch between them is 16 bases long. The CDR3 measures 16 amino acids from cysteine to phenylalanine. CDR3 DNA only is kept here, 48 bases in frame from base 1. CDR1 SGDLS and CDR2 YYNGEE are derived from the germline V gene. Healthy HIV-negative adults with no recently reported acute infections or vaccinations were included as donors. All donors were Caucasian adults living in Nashville, Tennessee, USA. Magnetic negative selection was used to enrich CD4+ T cells, after which naive cells were positively selected on CD45RA and the negative fraction became the memory subset. Blood was collected by leukapheresis, and PBMCs were isolated by Ficoll-Histopaque density gradient centrifugation and then cryopreserved in liquid nitrogen vapor phase. Analytical flow cytometry was used to check the purity and quantity of each magnetically sorted T cell population. Genomic DNA was isolated from each sorted fraction and quantified by UV absorbance on a Nanodrop 2000c.

The sequence joins TRBV9 to TRBJ2-6; the D gene may be TRBD1 or TRBD2, since each aligns over 6 bases. The specimen sequenced was memory CD4+ T cells sorted from blood. In the paper's terms, the cell subset or site label means: CD45RA-negative fraction. The source of this sequence is a man aged 18 to 29 in good health. The nucleotides are TGTGCCAGCAGCCATGGGGGGCAGGGAAGGGCCAACGTCCTGACTTTC. This translates into CASSHGGQGRANVLTF.